The rows below give T cell receptor beta chains drawn from one sample of a study of human T cells and chemical hapten exposure. TCRdb independently ran MiXCR on the RACE reads; one entry per CDR3 protein. This table holds approximately 87,000 distinct CDR3 sequences, roughly 11% found once. The specimen was whole blood, collected in connection with sensitization to the hapten diphenylcyclopropenone (DPC). The receptors shown here come from a woman aged 40 to 50 with alopecia areata. Some clones in this sample may be carry-over from other donors' samples. Each CDR3 is given with its conserved first and last residue. D genes are given only for firm matches. Size values are once, few and many counts, or a class for expanded clones, and some rows have none.

d_gene: .
j_gene: TRBJ1-5
abundance: .
v_gene: TRBV29-1
CDR3nt: TGCAGCGTGCTAGGCCAGCCTAATCAGCCCCAGCATTTT
CDR3aa: CSVLGQPNQPQHF

d_gene: .
j_gene: TRBJ2-1
abundance: many
v_gene: TRBV7-8
CDR3nt: TGTGCCAGCAGCTTATTCGCAGGGAACTCCTACAATGAGCAGTTCTTC
CDR3aa: CASSLFAGNSYNEQFF

d_gene: TRBD1
j_gene: TRBJ2-1
abundance: .
v_gene: TRBV9
CDR3nt: TGTGCCAGCAGCGTCCGGGACAGGTCCCACAATGAGCAGTTCTTC
CDR3aa: CASSVRDRSHNEQFF

d_gene: TRBD1
j_gene: TRBJ2-3
abundance: many
v_gene: TRBV9
CDR3nt: TGTGCCAGCAGCGCGGGACAGGGAGGCCCCGATACGCAGTATTTT
CDR3aa: CASSAGQGGPDTQYF

d_gene: .
j_gene: TRBJ2-1
abundance: few
v_gene: TRBV18
CDR3nt: TGTGCCAGCTCACCCCGTCGGGATGAGCAGTTCTTC
CDR3aa: CASSPRRDEQFF

d_gene: .
j_gene: TRBJ2-3
abundance: few
v_gene: TRBV14
CDR3nt: TGTGCCAGCAGCCAGGGAGATACGCAGTATTTT
CDR3aa: CASSQGDTQYF

d_gene: .
j_gene: TRBJ1-5
abundance: many
v_gene: TRBV18
CDR3nt: TGTGCCAGCTCACCAGGTAACCACGCCAATCAGCCCCAGCATTTT
CDR3aa: CASSPGNHANQPQHF

d_gene: TRBD1
j_gene: TRBJ2-3
abundance: many
v_gene: TRBV5-1
CDR3nt: TGCGCCAGCAGCTTCAAGGGGACAGGGGCGCAGTATTTT
CDR3aa: CASSFKGTGAQYF

d_gene: .
j_gene: TRBJ2-3
abundance: .
v_gene: TRBV4-2
CDR3nt: TGTGCCAGCAGCCATTCAGTGGGGAAACACACAGATACGCAGTATTTT
CDR3aa: CASSHSVGKHTDTQYF

d_gene: .
j_gene: TRBJ2-6
abundance: .
v_gene: TRBV20-1
CDR3nt: TGCAGTGCTAGAGATCAATCAGGAGCTGGGGCCAACGTCCTGACTTTC
CDR3aa: CSARDQSGAGANVLTF

d_gene: .
j_gene: TRBJ1-1
abundance: many
v_gene: TRBV5-1
CDR3nt: TGCGCCAGCAGCTCAGGGACGTGGGACACTGAAGCTTTCTTT
CDR3aa: CASSSGTWDTEAFF

d_gene: .
j_gene: TRBJ2-3
abundance: many
v_gene: TRBV7-9
CDR3nt: TGTGCCAGCAGCTTAGATCCAGATACGCAGTATTTT
CDR3aa: CASSLDPDTQYF

d_gene: .
j_gene: TRBJ2-2
abundance: many
v_gene: TRBV20-1
CDR3nt: TGCAGACACACCGGGGAGCTGTTTTTT
CDR3aa: CRHTGELFF

d_gene: .
j_gene: TRBJ2-7
abundance: many
v_gene: TRBV19
CDR3nt: TGTGCCAGTAGTATTGGTTGGGACGAGCAGTACTTC
CDR3aa: CASSIGWDEQYF

d_gene: TRBD1
j_gene: TRBJ2-1
abundance: few
v_gene: TRBV12-3/TRBV12-4
CDR3nt: TGTGCCAGCAGCCCTATGACAGGGTTGAGCAATGAGCAGTTCTTC
CDR3aa: CASSPMTGLSNEQFF

d_gene: .
j_gene: TRBJ2-2
abundance: few
v_gene: TRBV25-1
CDR3nt: TGTGCCAGCAGTGTACTTAGGGGCGGGGAGCTGTTTTTT
CDR3aa: CASSVLRGGELFF

d_gene: TRBD1
j_gene: TRBJ1-2
abundance: many
v_gene: TRBV27
CDR3nt: TGTGCCAGCAGTTTAACGGGGCCAGGGGGCCATGGCTACACCTTC
CDR3aa: CASSLTGPGGHGYTF

d_gene: TRBD1
j_gene: TRBJ1-1
abundance: few
v_gene: TRBV7-2
CDR3nt: TGTGCCAGCAGCTTAGTTGGCAGGGGGGGATCTGGGCACACTGAAGCTTTCTTT
CDR3aa: CASSLVGRGGSGHTEAFF

d_gene: .
j_gene: TRBJ1-2
abundance: .
v_gene: TRBV24-1
CDR3nt: TGTGCCACCAGTGATTCCCGGCAGGGGAGCGGCTACACCTTC
CDR3aa: CATSDSRQGSGYTF

d_gene: .
j_gene: TRBJ1-5
abundance: few
v_gene: TRBV28
CDR3nt: TGTGCCAGCCACGAGGCATCCCAGCCCCAGCATTTT
CDR3aa: CASHEASQPQHF

d_gene: .
j_gene: TRBJ2-7
abundance: many
v_gene: TRBV9
CDR3nt: TGTGCCAGCGCCCTCGTCGAGAACGAGCAGTACTTC
CDR3aa: CASALVENEQYF

d_gene: .
j_gene: TRBJ2-3
abundance: many
v_gene: TRBV2
CDR3nt: TGTGCCAGCAGTCCTTGGGCAGATACGCAGTATTTT
CDR3aa: CASSPWADTQYF

d_gene: .
j_gene: TRBJ2-3
abundance: few
v_gene: TRBV4-2
CDR3nt: TGTGCCAGCAGCCAGCACGCGGGCGGGAGCACAGATACGCAGTATTTT
CDR3aa: CASSQHAGGSTDTQYF

d_gene: TRBD2
j_gene: TRBJ2-5
abundance: many
v_gene: TRBV6-5
CDR3nt: TGTGCCAGCAGTTTCCGCGGGAGTTCAGAGACCCAGTACTTC
CDR3aa: CASSFRGSSETQYF

d_gene: TRBD2
j_gene: TRBJ2-5
abundance: .
v_gene: TRBV5-1
CDR3nt: TGCGCCAGCAGCTTGAGTCTAGCGGGAGGGGAGACCCAGTACTTC
CDR3aa: CASSLSLAGGETQYF

d_gene: .
j_gene: TRBJ1-1
abundance: many
v_gene: TRBV28
CDR3nt: TGTGCCAGCAGCCTCCGGCAGCTGTTCACTGAAGCTTTCTTT
CDR3aa: CASSLRQLFTEAFF

d_gene: .
j_gene: TRBJ2-5
abundance: .
v_gene: TRBV13
CDR3nt: TGTGCCAGCACCCAGGGTTACCAAGAGACCCAGTACTTC
CDR3aa: CASTQGYQETQYF

d_gene: .
j_gene: TRBJ2-1
abundance: .
v_gene: TRBV19
CDR3nt: TGTGCCAGTAGTATTTTACAGGGCGAGAGTGAGCAGTTCTTC
CDR3aa: CASSILQGESEQFF

d_gene: .
j_gene: TRBJ2-1
abundance: .
v_gene: TRBV4-1
CDR3nt: TGCACCAGCAGCCAAGCCGGGGGGCCGCTTTGGTACAATGAGCAGTTCTTC
CDR3aa: CTSSQAGGPLWYNEQFF

d_gene: TRBD2
j_gene: TRBJ2-5
abundance: few
v_gene: TRBV7-2
CDR3nt: TGTGCCACCGGGCGGGAGAGCTACCAAGAGACCCAGTACTTC
CDR3aa: CATGRESYQETQYF

d_gene: TRBD1
j_gene: TRBJ2-2
abundance: many
v_gene: TRBV3-1
CDR3nt: TGTGCCAGCAGCCAAAGGCAGGGGGCAGCTATGACCGGGGAGCTGTTTTTT
CDR3aa: CASSQRQGAAMTGELFF

d_gene: .
j_gene: TRBJ1-2
abundance: many
v_gene: TRBV12-3/TRBV12-4
CDR3nt: TGTGCCAGCACCAGAGGGACCCAAGGCTTTGGCTACACCTTC
CDR3aa: CASTRGTQGFGYTF

d_gene: TRBD2
j_gene: TRBJ2-7
abundance: few
v_gene: TRBV20-1
CDR3nt: TGCAGTGCTAGGCAAGCGGGAGGGATCCACGAGCAGTACTTC
CDR3aa: CSARQAGGIHEQYF

d_gene: .
j_gene: TRBJ2-2
abundance: .
v_gene: TRBV7-6
CDR3nt: TGTGCCAGCAGACCCGACAGGCTAAAGGGCGGGGAGCTGTTTTTT
CDR3aa: CASRPDRLKGGELFF

d_gene: TRBD2
j_gene: TRBJ2-7
abundance: many
v_gene: TRBV6-6
CDR3nt: TGTGCCAGCATCTACAGAACTAGCGGGAGAATCGAGCAGTACTTC
CDR3aa: CASIYRTSGRIEQYF

d_gene: .
j_gene: TRBJ2-1
abundance: many
v_gene: TRBV25-1
CDR3nt: TGTGCCAGCAGTGGATCCCCAGGGGTTCGGAACAATGAGCAGTTCTTC
CDR3aa: CASSGSPGVRNNEQFF

d_gene: .
j_gene: TRBJ1-1
abundance: few
v_gene: TRBV6-5
CDR3nt: TGTGCCAGCAGTTACGGAGAGAACACTGAAGCTTTCTTT
CDR3aa: CASSYGENTEAFF

d_gene: .
j_gene: TRBJ2-7
abundance: .
v_gene: TRBV28
CDR3nt: TGTGCCAGCAGTCTCATGGACCGCTACGAGCAGTACTTC
CDR3aa: CASSLMDRYEQYF

d_gene: TRBD1
j_gene: TRBJ1-2
abundance: once
v_gene: TRBV4-1
CDR3nt: TGCGCCAGCAGCCAGGTGACAGGGAGTAGTGGCTACACCTTC
CDR3aa: CASSQVTGSSGYTF

d_gene: .
j_gene: TRBJ1-1
abundance: .
v_gene: TRBV3-1
CDR3nt: TGTGCCAGCAGCCAATTCGGGTCCACTGAAGTTTTCTTT
CDR3aa: CASSQFGSTEVFF

d_gene: .
j_gene: TRBJ1-1
abundance: many
v_gene: TRBV2
CDR3nt: TGTGCCAGCAGTGAGGAGATTCTGAGGACTGAAGCTTTCTTT
CDR3aa: CASSEEILRTEAFF

d_gene: .
j_gene: TRBJ2-1
abundance: few
v_gene: TRBV20-1
CDR3nt: TGCAGTGCCACACCGCGCATCCTAACCTACAATGAGCAGTTCTTC
CDR3aa: CSATPRILTYNEQFF

d_gene: TRBD1
j_gene: TRBJ1-4
abundance: few
v_gene: TRBV19
CDR3nt: TGTGCCAGTAGTTCCCACCAGGGACAGAAGGCTAATGAAAAACTGTTTTTT
CDR3aa: CASSSHQGQKANEKLFF

d_gene: TRBD1
j_gene: TRBJ2-3
abundance: few
v_gene: TRBV20-1
CDR3nt: TGCAGTGCTATCAGCGGACAGGGCACAGATACGCAGTATTTT
CDR3aa: CSAISGQGTDTQYF

d_gene: .
j_gene: TRBJ2-7
abundance: few
v_gene: TRBV10-1
CDR3nt: TGCGCCAGCAGTGACGGCGGGATTTATGCCTACGAGCAGTACTTC
CDR3aa: CASSDGGIYAYEQYF

d_gene: .
j_gene: TRBJ1-6
abundance: many
v_gene: TRBV6-2/TRBV6-3
CDR3nt: TGTGCCAGCAGTTACGTGGGACAATCACCCCTCCACTTT
CDR3aa: CASSYVGQSPLHF

d_gene: TRBD1
j_gene: TRBJ2-7
abundance: .
v_gene: TRBV10-3
CDR3nt: TGTGCCATCAGTGGCCAGACAGGGGTAGAGCAGTACTTC
CDR3aa: CAISGQTGVEQYF

d_gene: TRBD1
j_gene: TRBJ1-1
abundance: many
v_gene: TRBV7-6
CDR3nt: TGTGCCAGCAGCTCTATCTTGGGACAGATGAACACTGAAGCTTTCTTT
CDR3aa: CASSSILGQMNTEAFF

d_gene: .
j_gene: TRBJ2-2
abundance: .
v_gene: TRBV30
CDR3nt: TGTGCCTGGAGTGTAACGGGAGAACGGGGAACCGGGGAGCTGTTTTTT
CDR3aa: CAWSVTGERGTGELFF

d_gene: .
j_gene: TRBJ2-1
abundance: few
v_gene: TRBV6-5
CDR3nt: TGTGCCAGCAGCCCGTCGGGGGTCTTCCCCAATGAGCAGTTCTTC
CDR3aa: CASSPSGVFPNEQFF

d_gene: .
j_gene: TRBJ2-1
abundance: .
v_gene: TRBV9
CDR3nt: TGTGCCAGCAGCGTTTCCGCCGGAAATTCCTACAATGAGCAGTTCTTC
CDR3aa: CASSVSAGNSYNEQFF

d_gene: TRBD2
j_gene: TRBJ2-1
abundance: many
v_gene: TRBV5-1
CDR3nt: TGCGCCAGCAGCGGTGGACTAGCGGGAGCCTACAATGAGCAGTTCTTC
CDR3aa: CASSGGLAGAYNEQFF

d_gene: TRBD1
j_gene: TRBJ2-1
abundance: .
v_gene: TRBV20-1
CDR3nt: TGCAGTGCTAGACAGCCGGGACAGGGGGCCTATGAGCAGTTCTTC
CDR3aa: CSARQPGQGAYEQFF